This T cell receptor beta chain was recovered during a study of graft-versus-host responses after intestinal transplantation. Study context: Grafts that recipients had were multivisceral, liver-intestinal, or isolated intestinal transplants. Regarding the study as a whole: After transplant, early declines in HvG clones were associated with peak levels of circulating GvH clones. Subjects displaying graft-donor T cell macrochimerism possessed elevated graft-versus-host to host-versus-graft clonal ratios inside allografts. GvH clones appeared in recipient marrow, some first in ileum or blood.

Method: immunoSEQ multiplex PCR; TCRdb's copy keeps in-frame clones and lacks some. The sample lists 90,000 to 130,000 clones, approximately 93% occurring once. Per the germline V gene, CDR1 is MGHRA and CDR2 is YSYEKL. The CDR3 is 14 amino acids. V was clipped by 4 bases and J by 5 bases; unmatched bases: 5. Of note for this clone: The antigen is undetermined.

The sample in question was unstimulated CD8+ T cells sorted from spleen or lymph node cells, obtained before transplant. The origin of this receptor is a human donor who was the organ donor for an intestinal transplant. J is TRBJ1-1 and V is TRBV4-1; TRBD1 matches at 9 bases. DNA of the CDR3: TGCGCCAGCAGCCCTCGACAGGGGGGGACTGAAGCTTTCTTT. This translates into CASSPRQGGTEAFF.